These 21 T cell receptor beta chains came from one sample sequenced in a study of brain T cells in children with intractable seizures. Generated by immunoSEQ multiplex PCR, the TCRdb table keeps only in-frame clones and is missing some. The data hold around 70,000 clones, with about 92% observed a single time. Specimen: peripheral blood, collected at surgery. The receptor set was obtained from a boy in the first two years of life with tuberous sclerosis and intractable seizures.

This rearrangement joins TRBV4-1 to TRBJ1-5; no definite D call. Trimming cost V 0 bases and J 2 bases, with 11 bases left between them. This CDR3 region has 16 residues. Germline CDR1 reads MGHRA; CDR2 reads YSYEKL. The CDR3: CASSQELFWGNQPQHF. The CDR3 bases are TGCGCCAGCAGCCAAGAATTGTTTTGGGGCAATCAGCCCCAGCATTTT.

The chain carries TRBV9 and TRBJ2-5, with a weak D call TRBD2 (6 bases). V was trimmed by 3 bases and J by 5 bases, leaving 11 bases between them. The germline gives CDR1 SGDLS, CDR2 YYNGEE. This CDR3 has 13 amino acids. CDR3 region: CASSGGTPETQYF. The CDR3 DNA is TGTGCCAGCAGCGGCGGGACTCCGGAGACCCAGTACTTC.

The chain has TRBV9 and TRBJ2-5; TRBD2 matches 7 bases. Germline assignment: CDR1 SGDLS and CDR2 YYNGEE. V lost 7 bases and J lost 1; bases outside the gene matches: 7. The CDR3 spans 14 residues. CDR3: CASSRTSLQETQYF. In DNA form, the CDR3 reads TGTGCCAGCTCCCGGACTAGTCTCCAAGAGACCCAGTACTTC.

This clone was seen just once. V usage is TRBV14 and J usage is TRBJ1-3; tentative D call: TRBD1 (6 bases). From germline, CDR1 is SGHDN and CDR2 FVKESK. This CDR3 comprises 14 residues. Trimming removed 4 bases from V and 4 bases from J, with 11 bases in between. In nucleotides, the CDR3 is TGTGCCAGCAGCCCACAGGGTGCGGGAAACACCATATATTTT. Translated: CASSPQGAGNTIYF.

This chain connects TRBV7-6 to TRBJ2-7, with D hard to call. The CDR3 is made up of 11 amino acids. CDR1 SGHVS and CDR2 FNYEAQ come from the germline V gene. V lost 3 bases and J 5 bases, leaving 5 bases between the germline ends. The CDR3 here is CASSFFHEQYF. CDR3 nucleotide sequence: TGTGCCAGCAGCTTCTTCCACGAGCAGTACTTC.

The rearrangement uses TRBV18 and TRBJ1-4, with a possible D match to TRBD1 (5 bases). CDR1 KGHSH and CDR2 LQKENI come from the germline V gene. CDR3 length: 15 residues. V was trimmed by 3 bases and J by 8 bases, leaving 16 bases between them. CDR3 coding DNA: TGTGCCAGCTCACCTCCGGGACCTCTTAAGGAAAAACTGTTTTTT. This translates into CASSPPGPLKEKLFF.

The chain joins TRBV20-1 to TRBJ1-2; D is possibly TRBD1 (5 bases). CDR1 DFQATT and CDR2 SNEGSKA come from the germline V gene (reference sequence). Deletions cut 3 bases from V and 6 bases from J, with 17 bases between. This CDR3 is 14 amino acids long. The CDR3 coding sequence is TGCAGTGCTAGTAAGTCGGATTTAGGGGATGGCTACACCTTC. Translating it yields CSASKSDLGDGYTF.

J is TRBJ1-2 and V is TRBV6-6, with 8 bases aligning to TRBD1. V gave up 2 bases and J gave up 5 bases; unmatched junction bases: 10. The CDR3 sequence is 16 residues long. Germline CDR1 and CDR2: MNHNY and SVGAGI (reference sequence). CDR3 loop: CASSYNRAGGRYGYTF. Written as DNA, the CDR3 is TGTGCCAGCAGTTACAATCGTGCAGGGGGCCGATATGGCTACACCTTC.

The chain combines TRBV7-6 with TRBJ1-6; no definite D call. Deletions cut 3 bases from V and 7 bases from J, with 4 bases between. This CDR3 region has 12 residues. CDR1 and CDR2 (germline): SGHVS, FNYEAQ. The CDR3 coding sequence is TGTGCCAGCAGCTTCAGCAATTCACCCCTCCACTTT. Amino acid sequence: CASSFSNSPLHF.

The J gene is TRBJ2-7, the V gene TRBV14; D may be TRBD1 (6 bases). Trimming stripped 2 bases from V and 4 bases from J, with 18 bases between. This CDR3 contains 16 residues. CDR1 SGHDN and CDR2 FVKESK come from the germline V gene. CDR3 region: CASSQYPRTVRYEQYF. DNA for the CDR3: TGTGCCAGCAGCCAATACCCACGGACAGTCCGTTACGAGCAGTACTTC.

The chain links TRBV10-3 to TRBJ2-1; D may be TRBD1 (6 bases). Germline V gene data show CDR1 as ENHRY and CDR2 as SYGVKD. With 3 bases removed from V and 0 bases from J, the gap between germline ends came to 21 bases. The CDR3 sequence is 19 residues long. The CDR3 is CAISERETDSFSSYNEQFF. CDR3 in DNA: TGTGCCATCAGTGAAAGGGAGACGGACAGCTTCAGCTCCTACAATGAGCAGTTCTTC.

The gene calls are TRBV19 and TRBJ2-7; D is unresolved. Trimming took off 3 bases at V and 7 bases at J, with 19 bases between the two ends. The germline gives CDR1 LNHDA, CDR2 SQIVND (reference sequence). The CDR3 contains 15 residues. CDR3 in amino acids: CASSISGPSPTEQYF. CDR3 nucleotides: TGTGCCAGTAGTATCTCTGGCCCGTCTCCTACTGAGCAGTACTTC.

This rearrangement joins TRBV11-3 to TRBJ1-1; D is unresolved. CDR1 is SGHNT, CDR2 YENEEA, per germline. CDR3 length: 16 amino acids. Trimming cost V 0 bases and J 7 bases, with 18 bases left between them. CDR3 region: CASSLDEGVGDHEAFF. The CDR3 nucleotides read TGTGCCAGCAGCTTAGACGAGGGTGTTGGGGATCATGAAGCTTTCTTT.

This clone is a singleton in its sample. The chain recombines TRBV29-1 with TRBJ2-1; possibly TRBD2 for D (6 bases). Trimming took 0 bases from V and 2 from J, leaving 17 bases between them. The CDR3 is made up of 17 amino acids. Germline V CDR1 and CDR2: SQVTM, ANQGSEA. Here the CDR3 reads CSVEDRGSTAPYNEQFF. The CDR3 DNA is TGCAGCGTTGAAGATCGGGGGAGTACGGCCCCCTACAATGAGCAGTTCTTC.

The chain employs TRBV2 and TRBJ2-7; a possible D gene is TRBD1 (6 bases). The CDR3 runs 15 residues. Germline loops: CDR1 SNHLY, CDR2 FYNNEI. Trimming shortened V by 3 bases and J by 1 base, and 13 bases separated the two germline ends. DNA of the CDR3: TGTGCCAGCAGTGATCGCGACAGGCGGTCCTACGAGCAGTACTTC. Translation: CASSDRDRRSYEQYF. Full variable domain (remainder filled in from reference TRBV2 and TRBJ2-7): EPEVTQTPSHQVTQMGQEVILRCVPISNHLYFYWYRQILGQKVEFLVSFYNNEISEKSEIFDDQFSVERPDGSNFTLKIRSTKLEDSAMYFCASSDRDRRSYEQYFGPGTRLTVT.

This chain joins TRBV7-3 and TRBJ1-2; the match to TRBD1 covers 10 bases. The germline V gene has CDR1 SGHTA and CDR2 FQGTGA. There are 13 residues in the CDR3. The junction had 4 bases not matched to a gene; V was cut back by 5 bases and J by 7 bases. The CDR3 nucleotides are TGTGCCAGCAGCGGGGACAGGGGTTCTGGCTACACCTTC. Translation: CASSGDRGSGYTF.

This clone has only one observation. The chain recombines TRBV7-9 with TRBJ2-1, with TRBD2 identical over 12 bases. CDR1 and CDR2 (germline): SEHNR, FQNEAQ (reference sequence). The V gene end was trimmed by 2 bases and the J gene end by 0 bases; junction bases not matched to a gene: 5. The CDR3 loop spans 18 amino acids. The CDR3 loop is CASSLSLAGGSSYNEQFF. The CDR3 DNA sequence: TGTGCCAGCAGCTTATCTCTAGCGGGGGGGAGCTCCTACAATGAGCAGTTCTTC. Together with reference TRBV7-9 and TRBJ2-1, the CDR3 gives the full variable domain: DTGVSQNPRHKITKRGQNVTFRCDPISEHNRLYWYRQTLGQGPEFLTYFQNEAQLEKSRLLSDRFSAERPKGSFSTLEIQRTEQGDSAMYLCASSLSLAGGSSYNEQFFGPGTRLTVL.

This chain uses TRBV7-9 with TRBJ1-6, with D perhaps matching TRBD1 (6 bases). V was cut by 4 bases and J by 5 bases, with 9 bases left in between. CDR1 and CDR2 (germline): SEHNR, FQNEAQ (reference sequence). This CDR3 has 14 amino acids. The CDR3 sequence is CASSWTDDNSPLHF. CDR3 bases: TGTGCCAGCAGCTGGACAGATGATAATTCACCCCTCCACTTT.

The CDR3: CASSQDRAGGKSDGYTF. In DNA, the CDR3 is TGCGCCAGCAGCCAAGATCGGGCCGGGGGGAAAAGCGATGGCTACACCTTC. The rearrangement joins TRBV4-1 to TRBJ1-2; maybe TRBD1 (5 bases). The CDR3 is 17 amino acids. The ends were cut back, 0 bases at V and 6 bases at J, with 20 bases in the middle. Germline V gene data show CDR1 as MGHRA and CDR2 as YSYEKL.

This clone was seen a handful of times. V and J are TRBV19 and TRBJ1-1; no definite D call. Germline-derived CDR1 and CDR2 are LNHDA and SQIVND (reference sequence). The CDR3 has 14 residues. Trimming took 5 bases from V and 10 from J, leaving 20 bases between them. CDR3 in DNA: TGTGCCAGTAGTTCCTTACGACGGAGTCTGATAGCTTTCTTT. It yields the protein CASSSLRRSLIAFF. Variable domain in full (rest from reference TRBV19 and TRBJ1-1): DGGITQSPKYLFRKEGQNVTLSCEQNLNHDAMYWYRQDPGQGLRLIYYSQIVNDFQKGDIAEGYSVSREKKESFPLTVTSAQKNPTAFYLCASSSLRRSLIAFFGQGTRLTVV.

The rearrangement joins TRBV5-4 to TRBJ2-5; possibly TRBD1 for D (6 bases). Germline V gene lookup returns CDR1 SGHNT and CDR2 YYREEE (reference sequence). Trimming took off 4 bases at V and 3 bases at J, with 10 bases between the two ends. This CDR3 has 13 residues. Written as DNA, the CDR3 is TGTGCCAGCAGCAGGACAGCTGAAGAGACCCAGTACTTC. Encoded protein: CASSRTAEETQYF.